This paragraph reports one T cell receptor beta chain. Its antigen is still unknown. Within one base of it there is no much larger clone, and no base qualities were kept. The cohort comprised several hundred healthy bone marrow donors. All cohort members were sampled while nominally healthy, although unrecorded immune exposures were likely present. The donor was CMV seropositive and belonged to the group of 250 to 300 seropositive cohort members. A peripheral blood sample was collected from each donor, and TCR beta sequencing was performed on peripheral blood mononuclear cells. Genomic DNA extraction from the blood cell samples was performed with the Qiagen DNeasy Blood Extraction Kit. These data belong to a study of cytomegalovirus exposure and HLA in healthy donors (TCRdb year 2017). Regarding the research as a whole: In an earlier analysis of about 560 of the donors, 276 Gb of sequence data and roughly 100 million unique TCR beta sequences from approximately 180 million T cells were reported. Around 300 gigabases of sequencing data and 70 million to 100 million unique TCR sequences were included in an early release covering over 600 HLA-typed donors. The genetic ancestry cluster associated with self-reported Caucasian donors included 65% to 90% of the approximately 400 genotyped donors. The study was designed to test whether signatures of past pathogen exposure could be identified by cataloging public T cell receptors. Using immunosequencing, the study profiled T cell repertoires from 666 subjects and related those repertoires to cytomegalovirus serostatus. Besides the first cohort of 500 to 700 subjects, a separate validation cohort made up of over 100 different subjects was used. To predict cytomegalovirus infection status, the study combined high-throughput TCR immunosequencing, statistical association of individual TCRs with disease status, and machine learning. A later analysis re-analyzed previously published TCR beta repertoires from 600 to 850 donors and added high-resolution HLA genotyping to study TCR occurrence patterns. The later analysis used no new phenotypic data to find candidate immune exposures, relying instead on TCR beta sequences and their occurrence across donors. In an earlier analysis of over 550 of the donors, high-throughput TCR beta sequencing was used to judge whether each TCR beta V gene segment behaved as functional or pseudogenic. Donor age, sex, ethnicity and CMV serostatus were collected together with the repertoire data. A later genetic analysis used genome-wide SNP genotypes for about 60% of the roughly 670 donors, treating that subset as a discovery cohort. All discovery cohort repertoires had been generated on a single sequencing platform. Class I and class II HLA loci were covered by the typing at four-digit resolution. Typing coverage differed by locus: A, B, C, DRB1 and DQB1 were typed in roughly 620-630 donors, DQA1 in 500 to 550, DPA1 in 600 to 610, and DPB1 in around 440. A handful of DR-DQ haplotypes were handled as single units for association and clustering because linkage in the cohort was strong. Among some 410 genotyped donors of the cohort, an average of about 240,000 unique TCR beta nucleotide sequences was sequenced per donor, of which 15% to 20% were non-productive. Broad study findings and their caveats: The cohort was sequenced for TCR beta chains only, and without alpha or paired-chain data the features that could be detected were limited. Specific HLA alleles were associated with more than 15,000 TCR beta sequences at a false discovery rate of 0.05 in a later analysis. While some public TCRs were present in many individuals, most TCR sequences turned up only very rarely across donors. Linkage disequilibrium might explain the correlated functional status among segregating V segments, but an unknown experimental factor could not be ruled out. Sequencing depth was assumed to be roughly uniform across donors in the presence/absence analyses, though that assumption may not hold. Several of the top co-occurrence clusters appeared to be linked to parvovirus B19, influenza, CMV and Epstein-Barr virus, according to a later analysis. A cluster of highly shared sequence variants was judged likely to be a technical artifact of the sequencing pipeline. A later analysis found that TCR association rates varied across HLA loci, with DRB1 alleles showing the most associated TCRs and HLA-C alleles the fewest. In the study, some 160 TCR beta chains were listed as associated with cytomegalovirus. In a later analysis, HLA-associated TCR beta chains were found to be more clonally expanded and to have lower generation probabilities than equally common non-associated chains. When HLA alleles, especially DR and DQ, strongly co-occurred, TCR associations were difficult to assign to individual alleles. The only immune exposure information available for the cohort was CMV serostatus. An earlier analysis of approximately 590 of the donors showed that most TCR beta V segments appeared in productive rearrangements either about 87% or about 30% of the time, which broadly matched IMGT annotations. The classifier was reported to diagnose cytomegalovirus status with high specificity and sensitivity in both the original cohort and the validation cohort. Because counts were too low, about 15 rarely observed V segments, including chromosome 9 orphons, were left out of the earlier analysis of a few hundred of the donors. A further reported finding was that TCR beta sequences accurately predicted the HLA-A and HLA-B alleles for most subjects in the first cohort. The 87-base-pair reads could not distinguish some IMGT-functional V segments, including TRBV6-2 and TRBV6-3, so those segments were excluded. Most CMV-associated TCR beta chains appeared to be HLA-restricted in a later analysis, and the HLA associations seemed to be driven largely by CMV exposure. Because HLA typing was unavailable for some donors at each locus, only the typed subset was used in association tests. In a later genetic analysis, fewer N-insertions in productive TCRs were reported among donors in an Asian-associated ancestry cluster than the roughly 700-donor mean. According to the authors, the approach could potentially be generalized to other disease states and immunological phenotypes. In a later genetic analysis, a missense DCLRE1C variant was associated with V-gene and J-gene trimming of TCR beta chains, and the association was replicated in an independent cohort. A few of the identified cytomegalovirus-associated TCR beta chains were confirmed in vitro to be specific for cytomegalovirus antigens.

The germline V gene encodes CDR1 MDHEN and CDR2 SYDVKM. V sheds 2 bases and J sheds 8 bases, leaving 9 bases between their ends. Measured from the cysteine to the phenylalanine, the CDR3 is 13 residues long. Of the read, only the CDR3 DNA is kept; its 39 bases are in frame from base 1. Receptors were amplified or captured by the immunoSEQ multiplex PCR assay. A mixture of 60 forward primers for TCR Vbeta segments and 13 reverse primers for TCR Jbeta segments was used in the multiplex PCR. Amplification of the CDR3 region of rearranged TCR beta genes was performed with a multiplex PCR assay on genomic DNA. The Illumina HiSeq System was used to sequence the amplified TCR beta libraries as 87-base-pair reads. Per the authors' processing: A later analysis tallied 75 million to 85 million unique TCR beta chains across the approximately 670 repertoires, and approximately 9.9 million of those chains were shared by two or more donors. Raw reads were error-corrected and collapsed into unique sequences by a nearest-neighbor algorithm in which closely related sequences were merged to remove PCR and sequencing errors. CDR3 sequences were aligned to IMGT reference sequences to assign V, D and J gene segments. For a sequence to be retained, at least a six-nucleotide match to both a V gene segment and a J gene segment was required. A rearrangement was called productive if the CDR3 had no stop codons and remained in frame with V and J, and every other rearrangement was called non-productive. CDR3 was defined by IMGT convention, running from the second conserved V-encoded cysteine to the conserved J-encoded phenylalanine. Sequences without an unambiguous match to a single V gene segment were excluded from the earlier analysis of 587 of the donors. An earlier analysis of some 610 of the donors called V segments functional above 56.7% productive rearrangements and segregating when the between-donor standard deviation exceeded 5%. A statistical classification framework was developed to diagnose cytomegalovirus status using the catalog of TCR beta chain sequences. A later analysis assigned V and J genes by comparing TCR nucleotide sequences with IMGT/GENE-DB human TR gene sequences. A later analysis assigned CDR3 sequences and most-parsimonious VDJ recombination scenarios with the TCRdist pipeline. In a later analysis, each TCR beta chain was defined by its CDR3 amino acid sequence together with its V-gene family, and reads lacking a unique V-gene family were excluded. In a later analysis, approximately 640 highly shared, low-generation-probability nucleotide sequences were removed to address suspected cross-contamination and a sequencing artifact. A later analysis calculated a clonal expansion index for each public chain from normalized within-repertoire ranks of inferred template counts. A later analysis computed generation probabilities with a VDJ recombination model fitted to out-of-frame rearrangements, and checked the results against IGoR. Hypergeometric tests were used in a later analysis to score TCR-TCR, TCR-HLA and TCR-CMV co-occurrence, with a repertoire-size bias correction applied to the TCR pairs. False discovery rates were estimated in a later analysis by permuting HLA or CMV assignments 20 times. In a later analysis, co-occurring TCRs were grouped using DBSCAN, with TCRdist sequence similarity added in when clustering inside HLA-allele-positive subsets. Repertoires with fewer than 30,000 or more than 120,000 public chains, plus five repertoires with anomalous nucleotide sharing, were excluded from co-occurrence clustering. The table comes from immuneACCESS by way of TCRdb, which keeps in-frame sequences with V and J called. Part of the clones is missing from these tables; in studies checked, under half for an unresolved V gene and the rest for unknown reasons. That table gives V, J and clone size, and the DNA gave D and trimming. In this sample the table shows approximately 110,000 clones, 70% of which occur a single time. The top ten hold approximately 10% of the sample.

This TCR came from a man aged 35-49 years in good health and CMV-seropositive. The rearrangement joined TRBV28 to TRBJ1-4, with an unclear D gene assignment. The sequenced sample was PBMCs. The bases read TGTGCCAGCAGTTTAACAGTAAGGGAAAAACTGTTTTTT. This codes for CASSLTVREKLFF.